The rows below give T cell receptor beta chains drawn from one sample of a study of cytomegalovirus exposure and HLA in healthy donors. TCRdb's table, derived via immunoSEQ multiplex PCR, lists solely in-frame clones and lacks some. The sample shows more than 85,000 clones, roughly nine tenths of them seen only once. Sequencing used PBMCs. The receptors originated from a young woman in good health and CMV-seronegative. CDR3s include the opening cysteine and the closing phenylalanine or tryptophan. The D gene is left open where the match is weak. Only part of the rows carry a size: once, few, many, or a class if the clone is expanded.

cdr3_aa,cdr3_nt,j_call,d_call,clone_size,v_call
CASSFGGGQGPFGYTF,TGTGCCAGCAGTTTCGGGGGGGGCCAGGGGCCTTTTGGCTACACCTTC,TRBJ1-2,-,-,TRBV28
CASSLSSSLTGELFF,TGTGCCAGCAGCTTAAGTAGCAGTCTCACCGGGGAGCTGTTTTTT,TRBJ2-2,-,-,TRBV7-3
CASSSGRDRGRVGYTF,TGTGCCAGCAGCTCCGGCCGGGACAGGGGGCGCGTGGGCTACACCTTC,TRBJ1-2,TRBD1,-,TRBV7-2
CASPREDRGRQSYYGYTF,TGTGCCAGCCCGCGCGAGGACAGGGGCCGCCAGTCGTATTATGGCTACACCTTC,TRBJ1-2,TRBD1,-,TRBV27
CASSQGARDEQYF,TGCGCCAGCAGCCAGGGGGCAAGGGACGAGCAGTACTTC,TRBJ2-7,-,-,TRBV4-1
CASSSLAGGISEQFF,TGTGCCAGCAGCTCCCTAGCGGGGGGTATCAGTGAGCAGTTCTTC,TRBJ2-1,TRBD2,-,TRBV28
CASSSGLAGALRTDTQYF,TGTGCCAGTAGTTCGGGACTAGCGGGGGCCCTACGCACAGATACGCAGTATTTT,TRBJ2-3,TRBD2,once,TRBV19
CASKEIVMRTEAFF,TGTGCCAGTAAGGAGATAGTGATGAGGACTGAAGCTTTCTTT,TRBJ1-1,-,-,TRBV19
CASSLSLVAGVRDTQYF,TGTGCCAGCAGTTTATCGTTGGTAGCGGGGGTTCGCGATACGCAGTATTTT,TRBJ2-3,TRBD2,-,TRBV27
CAGREAQKNEQFF,TGTGCCGGCCGGGAGGCCCAGAAAAATGAGCAGTTCTTC,TRBJ2-1,TRBD2,once,TRBV28
CASSAGSGGARNTEAFF,TGTGCCAGCAGCGCCGGTTCAGGCGGGGCGCGGAACACTGAAGCTTTCTTT,TRBJ1-1,-,-,TRBV9
CASSLLASGRANEQFF,TGCGCCAGCAGCTTGTTAGCCAGCGGGAGGGCCAATGAGCAGTTCTTC,TRBJ2-1,TRBD2,-,TRBV5-1
CASSVVAGGETQYF,TGTGCCAGCAGCGTAGTAGCTGGCGGGGAGACCCAGTACTTC,TRBJ2-5,-,-,TRBV9
CASSLVGVGSQETQYF,TGCGCCAGCAGCTTGGTCGGGGTTGGTAGCCAAGAGACCCAGTACTTC,TRBJ2-5,-,once,TRBV5-1
CASSQSRDLHNEQFF,TGTGCCAGCAGCCAATCCAGGGACTTACACAATGAGCAGTTCTTC,TRBJ2-1,-,-,TRBV7-3
CASRRTGQGNYEQYF,TGTGCCAGCAGACGCACTGGACAGGGCAATTACGAGCAGTACTTC,TRBJ2-7,TRBD1,few,TRBV27
CSVETSGKDYEQYF,TGCAGCGTTGAAACTAGCGGGAAAGACTACGAGCAGTACTTC,TRBJ2-7,TRBD2,-,TRBV29-1
CASSLQGLPQHF,TGTGCCAGCAGTCTCCAGGGCCTGCCCCAGCATTTT,TRBJ1-5,-,-,TRBV28
CASSLVGTGGAEDGYTF,TGTGCCAGCAGCTTAGTTGGGACAGGGGGCGCGGAGGATGGCTACACCTTC,TRBJ1-2,TRBD1,-,TRBV7-2
CASSGDTPQETQYF,TGTGCCAGCAGCGGGGACACACCCCAAGAGACCCAGTACTTC,TRBJ2-5,-,-,TRBV9
CASSFAGTVVNEQFF,TGTGCCAGCAGCTTTGCCGGGACAGTCGTCAATGAGCAGTTCTTC,TRBJ2-1,TRBD1,-,TRBV7-3
CASSPLYSGANVLTF,TGTGCCAGCAGCCCTCTCTACTCTGGGGCCAACGTCCTGACTTTC,TRBJ2-6,-,once,TRBV5-4
CASSLLTGYTEAFF,TGTGCCAGCAGCTTATTAACAGGGTACACTGAAGCTTTCTTT,TRBJ1-1,-,-,TRBV11-2
CASSHGQGASSEQFF,TGTGCCAGCAGCCACGGACAGGGGGCATCTAGTGAGCAGTTCTTC,TRBJ2-1,TRBD1,-,TRBV2
CASSLGLRTLSPGELFF,TGTGCCAGCAGTTTAGGTCTGCGGACACTAAGCCCCGGGGAGCTGTTTTTT,TRBJ2-2,-,-,TRBV27
CASRRQGAPLNEQFF,TGTGCCAGCAGGCGTCAGGGGGCGCCGTTGAATGAGCAGTTCTTC,TRBJ2-1,TRBD1,once,TRBV7-3
CASSQAGTRSIQYF,TGCGCCAGCAGCCAAGCCGGGACTAGATCCATACAGTACTTC,TRBJ2-7,TRBD2,few,TRBV4-1
CASSFLPQGAGYEQYF,TGTGCCAGCAGTTTCCTACCCCAGGGGGCGGGATACGAGCAGTACTTC,TRBJ2-7,TRBD1,-,TRBV28
CASSPGIFTEAFF,TGTGCCAGTAGTCCAGGGATTTTCACTGAAGCTTTCTTT,TRBJ1-1,-,-,TRBV19
CASSGDRGQPQHF,TGTGCCAGCAGTGGAGACAGGGGGCAGCCCCAGCATTTT,TRBJ1-5,TRBD1,few,TRBV6-4
CASSYGGTGEETQYF,TGTGCCAGCAGCTATGGGGGGACAGGGGAAGAGACCCAGTACTTC,TRBJ2-5,TRBD1,-,TRBV5-4
CSGGGPRNGYTF,TGCAGCGGGGGGGGCCCTCGGAATGGCTACACCTTC,TRBJ1-2,-,-,TRBV29-1
CASRQGAQVEQFF,TGTGCCAGCAGACAGGGGGCGCAGGTTGAGCAGTTCTTC,TRBJ2-1,TRBD1,-,TRBV28
CASRSYTEAFF,TGTGCCAGCAGGTCATACACTGAAGCTTTCTTT,TRBJ1-1,-,once,TRBV6-5
CASSQRGYTQYF,TGTGCCAGCAGCCAAAGGGGGTATACGCAGTATTTT,TRBJ2-3,-,-,TRBV11-2
CASRDRASNYGYTF,TGTGCCAGCCGAGACAGGGCTTCTAACTATGGCTACACCTTC,TRBJ1-2,TRBD1,-,TRBV28
CASSTIDTQYF,TGTGCCAGCAGTACAATTGATACGCAGTATTTT,TRBJ2-3,-,-,TRBV25-1
CASSPRGESSYNEQFF,TGTGCCAGCAGCCCCCGGGGAGAGAGCTCCTACAATGAGCAGTTCTTC,TRBJ2-1,-,-,TRBV9
CAWSRRGSYNEQFF,TGTGCCTGGAGTAGAAGGGGATCTTACAATGAGCAGTTCTTC,TRBJ2-1,-,-,TRBV30
CASSVGTSGRASTDTQYF,TGTGCCAGCAGCGTAGGGACTAGCGGGAGGGCTAGCACAGATACGCAGTATTTT,TRBJ2-3,TRBD2,-,TRBV9
CASSATGTGIFNEQFF,TGTGCCAGCAGCGCAACAGGGACAGGGATATTCAATGAGCAGTTCTTC,TRBJ2-1,TRBD1,-,TRBV7-9
CASSPPGQVRTEAFF,TGTGCCAGCAGTCCTCCGGGACAGGTGAGGACTGAAGCTTTCTTT,TRBJ1-1,TRBD1,-,TRBV2
CATSRGDRGPDTGELFF,TGTGCCACCAGCAGAGGAGACAGGGGCCCAGACACCGGGGAGCTGTTTTTT,TRBJ2-2,TRBD1,-,TRBV15
CASSLDRDEKLFF,TGTGCCAGCAGCTTGGACAGAGATGAAAAACTGTTTTTT,TRBJ1-4,-,once,TRBV5-4
CASSLGTGDTDTQYF,TGTGCCAGCAGCTTGGGGACAGGGGACACAGATACGCAGTATTTT,TRBJ2-3,TRBD1,-,TRBV7-3
CASSLGATEQYF,TGTGCCAGCAGCTTAGGGGCCACGGAGCAGTACTTC,TRBJ2-7,-,-,TRBV7-9
CASSQGDRGSEQYF,TGTGCCAGCAGCCAGGGGGACAGGGGATCCGAGCAGTACTTC,TRBJ2-7,TRBD1,-,TRBV14
CASSSRGRNEKLFF,TGTGCCAGCAGTTCAAGGGGGCGAAATGAAAAACTGTTTTTT,TRBJ1-4,TRBD1,-,TRBV27
CASSVTGHPSGANVLTF,TGTGCCAGCAGCGTTACGGGACACCCCTCTGGGGCCAACGTCCTGACTTTC,TRBJ2-6,-,-,TRBV9
CASSPLGQGRYNEQFF,TGTGCCAGCAGCCCCCTGGGACAGGGGAGATACAATGAGCAGTTCTTC,TRBJ2-1,TRBD1,-,TRBV7-9
CASSTPGLAGVEQYF,TGTGCCAGCAGCACCCCGGGACTAGCGGGAGTCGAGCAGTACTTC,TRBJ2-7,TRBD2,-,TRBV6-6
CASIPGLYGYTF,TGTGCCAGCATCCCAGGTCTTTATGGCTACACCTTC,TRBJ1-2,-,-,TRBV6-1